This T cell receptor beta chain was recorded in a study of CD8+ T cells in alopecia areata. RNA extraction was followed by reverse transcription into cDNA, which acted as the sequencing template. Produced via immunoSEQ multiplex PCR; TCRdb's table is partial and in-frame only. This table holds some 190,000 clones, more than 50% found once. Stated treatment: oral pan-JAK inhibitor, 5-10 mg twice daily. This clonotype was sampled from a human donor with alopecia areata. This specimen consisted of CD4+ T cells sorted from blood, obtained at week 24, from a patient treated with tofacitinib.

The CDR3 region is CASSPGQGNQPQHF. The CDR3 nucleotides read TGTGCCAGCAGCCCCGGACAGGGAAATCAGCCCCAGCATTTT. The chain combines TRBV7-9 with TRBJ1-5, with 8 nucleotides matching TRBD1. The CDR3 is made up of 14 amino acids. V lost 5 bases, J lost 4 bases, and 4 bases stayed unmatched. CDR1 is SEHNR, CDR2 FQNEAQ, per germline (reference sequence).